A single sample is the source of the 14 T cell receptor beta chains below, sequenced in a study of cytomegalovirus exposure and HLA in healthy donors. Clones were sequenced by immunoSEQ multiplex PCR, and TCRdb holds only the in-frame ones, with some missing. Of approximately 200,000 clones listed, 80% to 90% are singletons. The sequencing sample was made of PBMCs. The receptors shown here come from a woman aged 25 to 39 in good health and CMV-seropositive.

The J gene is TRBJ2-5, the V gene TRBV9; maybe TRBD2 (5 bases). Germline CDR1 SGDLS, CDR2 YYNGEE. Trimming stripped 0 bases from V and 5 bases from J, with 8 bases between. The CDR3 loop spans 13 amino acids. The CDR3 sequence is CASSVDSGETQYF. The CDR3 coding sequence is TGTGCCAGCAGCGTAGATTCGGGGGAGACCCAGTACTTC.

The chain employs TRBV4-1 and TRBJ1-1; D ambiguous. CDR3 length equals 16 residues. Trimming pared 2 bases from V and 5 bases from J, leaving 18 bases between. The germline gives CDR1 MGHRA, CDR2 YSYEKL. The CDR3 DNA follows: TGCGCCAGCAGCCAAAGTTCCCTCAGCCCGAGGACTGAAGCTTTCTTT. Its protein product is CASSQSSLSPRTEAFF.

J is TRBJ1-5 and V is TRBV6-1; D not certain. Germline lookup yields CDR1 MNHNS and CDR2 SASEGT. This CDR3 region has 15 residues. V lost 4 bases to trimming and J lost 4 bases, with 14 bases between them. CDR3 DNA: TGTGCCAGCAGTGGAGAGAGGCCTCGGAATCAGCCCCAGCATTTT. This gives the protein CASSGERPRNQPQHF.

This chain connects TRBV2 to TRBJ1-1; D gene ambiguous. The ends were cut back, 2 bases at V and 11 bases at J, with 18 bases in the middle. The V gene's germline CDR1 is SNHLY and CDR2 FYNNEI. The CDR3 loop spans 14 amino acids. CDR3 bases: TGTGCCAGCAGTGAAAGTAATCCTTCTGACGGGGCTTTCTTT. It encodes CASSESNPSDGAFF.

This clone was detected once. Here the CDR3 reads CASGIAGGTDTQYF. The CDR3 DNA sequence: TGTGCCAGCGGAATAGCGGGGGGCACAGATACGCAGTATTTT. V usage is TRBV6-5 and J usage is TRBJ2-3, with 9 nucleotides matching TRBD2. Germline V gives CDR1 MNHEY, CDR2 SVGAGI. V shed 8 bases, J shed 1 base, and the junction held 4 bases outside the gene matches. The CDR3 spans 14 residues.

CDR3 DNA: TGCGCCAGCAGCCTGGACACCTACGAGCAGTACTTC. This translates into CASSLDTYEQYF. The rearrangement uses TRBV5-1 and TRBJ2-7, with D tentatively TRBD1 (5 bases). The CDR3 loop spans 12 amino acids. Germline V gives CDR1 SGHRS, CDR2 YFSETQ. Trimming stripped 4 bases from V and 2 bases from J, with 7 bases between. The entire variable domain, with the rest obtained from reference TRBV5-1 and TRBJ2-7, is as follows: KAGVTQTPRYLIKTRGQQVTLSCSPISGHRSVSWYQQTPGQGLQFLFEYFSETQRNKGNFPGRFSGRQFSNSRSEMNVSTLELGDSALYLCASSLDTYEQYFGPGTRLTVT.

The chain carries TRBV7-8 and TRBJ1-1; 7 nucleotides line up with TRBD1. The V segment lost 4 bases and the J segment 0 bases; nucleotides outside the gene matches: 5. This CDR3 is built from 15 residues. CDR1 is SGHVS and CDR2 is FQNEAQ in the germline V gene. Written as DNA, the CDR3 is TGTGCCAGCAGCTCTATACAGGGGATGAACACTGAAGCTTTCTTT. This codes for CASSSIQGMNTEAFF.

The chain recombines TRBV6-4 with TRBJ1-2, with 7 nucleotides matching TRBD1. Germline values: CDR1 MRHNA, CDR2 SNTAGT. Losses at the gene ends were 0 bases for V and 9 bases for J; bases not matched to a gene: 16. The CDR3 loop spans 17 amino acids. CDR3 loop: CASSDSAGPGGIWSYTF. CDR3 sequence (DNA): TGTGCCAGCAGTGACTCTGCGGGTCCAGGGGGGATCTGGAGCTACACCTTC.

In its sample, this clone was seen once. V gene TRBV28 combines with J gene TRBJ2-7; 9 bases are a match to TRBD1. Germline V gives CDR1 MDHEN, CDR2 SYDVKM. The V gene end was trimmed by 6 bases and the J gene end by 4 bases; junction bases not matched to a gene: 10. This CDR3 has 15 amino acids. The CDR3 DNA is TGTGCCAGCAGCCGCAGTGTGGGACAGGGATACGAGCAGTACTTC. Encoded protein: CASSRSVGQGYEQYF.

The rearrangement uses TRBV2 and TRBJ1-1; D call uncertain. The V end lost 6 bases, the J end lost 1 base, and 12 bases lay between the germline ends. The CDR3 spans 14 residues. CDR1 and CDR2 from the germline V gene are SNHLY and FYNNEI. For the CDR3, the DNA is TGTGCCAGCAGCTCATGGGCAGGGAACACTGAAGCTTTCTTT. Translating gives CASSSWAGNTEAFF.

The chain combines TRBV28 with TRBJ1-4, with D possibly matching TRBD1 (5 bases). The CDR3 has 15 amino acids. Looked up from germline, CDR1 is MDHEN and CDR2 is SYDVKM. The V end was cut by 3 bases, the J end by 4 bases, with 12 bases between. DNA of the CDR3: TGTGCCAGCAGTTTCGGGTGGGGGGGTAATGAAAAACTGTTTTTT. Translation gives CASSFGWGGNEKLFF.

V and J are TRBV2 and TRBJ2-3; D is undetermined. Trimming took off 9 bases at V and 0 bases at J, with 13 bases between the two ends. The CDR3 has 14 amino acids. Germline lookup yields CDR1 SNHLY and CDR2 FYNNEI. CDR3 amino acids: CASQFSTSTDTQYF. The CDR3 coding sequence is TGTGCCAGTCAATTCAGTACCAGCACAGATACGCAGTATTTT.

The V and J genes are TRBV29-1 and TRBJ2-1; TRBD2 might be the D (6 bases). Trimming removed 6 bases at V and 6 bases at J, with 18 bases between. Germline CDR1 is SQVTM and CDR2 is ANQGSEA. The CDR3 spans 14 residues. CDR3: CSVKLAASSNEQFF. CDR3 sequence (DNA): TGCAGCGTCAAATTAGCGGCGAGCTCCAATGAGCAGTTCTTC.

The chain combines TRBV19 with TRBJ1-2; possibly TRBD1 for D (6 bases). The CDR3 totals 14 residues. Germline V gene sequence: CDR1 LNHDA, CDR2 SQIVND (reference sequence). V was shortened by 7 bases and J by 0 bases, with 12 bases between the two germline ends. This CDR3 reads CASTRTEANYGYTF. The CDR3 DNA follows: TGTGCCAGTACCCGGACAGAAGCTAACTATGGCTACACCTTC.